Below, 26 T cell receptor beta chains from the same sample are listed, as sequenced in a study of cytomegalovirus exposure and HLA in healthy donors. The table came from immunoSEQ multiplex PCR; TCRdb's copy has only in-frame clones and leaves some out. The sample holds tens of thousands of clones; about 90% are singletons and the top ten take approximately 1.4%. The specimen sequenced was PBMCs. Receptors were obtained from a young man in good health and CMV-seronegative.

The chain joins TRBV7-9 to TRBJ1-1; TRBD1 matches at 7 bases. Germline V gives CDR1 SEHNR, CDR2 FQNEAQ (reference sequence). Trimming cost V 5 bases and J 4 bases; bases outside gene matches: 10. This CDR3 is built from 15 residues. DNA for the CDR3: TGTGCCAGCAGCCCCCCGGGCAGGGGGGTCACTGAAGCTTTCTTT. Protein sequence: CASSPPGRGVTEAFF.

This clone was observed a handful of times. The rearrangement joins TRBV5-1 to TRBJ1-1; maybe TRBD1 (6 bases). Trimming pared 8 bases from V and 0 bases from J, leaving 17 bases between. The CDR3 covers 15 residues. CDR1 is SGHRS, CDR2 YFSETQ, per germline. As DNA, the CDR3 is TGCGCCAGTACCTTAGCTGGGACACTGAACACTGAAGCTTTCTTT. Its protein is CASTLAGTLNTEAFF.

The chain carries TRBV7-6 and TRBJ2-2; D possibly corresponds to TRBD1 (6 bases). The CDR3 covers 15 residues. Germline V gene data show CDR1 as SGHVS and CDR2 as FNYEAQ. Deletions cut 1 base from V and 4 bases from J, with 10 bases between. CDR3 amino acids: CASSLVGGTTGELFF. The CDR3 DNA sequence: TGTGCCAGCAGCTTAGTTGGGGGCACCACCGGGGAGCTGTTTTTT.

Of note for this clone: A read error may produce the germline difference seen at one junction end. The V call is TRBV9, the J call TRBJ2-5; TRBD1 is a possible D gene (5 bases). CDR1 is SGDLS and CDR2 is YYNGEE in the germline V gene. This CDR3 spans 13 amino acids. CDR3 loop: CASSVEIGVAPNF. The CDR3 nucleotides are TGTGCCAGCAGCGTAGAGATAGGGGTAGCTCCTAACTTC.

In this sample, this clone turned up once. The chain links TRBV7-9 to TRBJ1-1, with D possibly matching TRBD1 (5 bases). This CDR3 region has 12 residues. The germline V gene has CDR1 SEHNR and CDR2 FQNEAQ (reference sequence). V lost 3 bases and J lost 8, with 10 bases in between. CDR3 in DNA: TGTGCCAGCAGCTTTCAGGCAGGGGAAGCTTTCTTT. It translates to CASSFQAGEAFF.

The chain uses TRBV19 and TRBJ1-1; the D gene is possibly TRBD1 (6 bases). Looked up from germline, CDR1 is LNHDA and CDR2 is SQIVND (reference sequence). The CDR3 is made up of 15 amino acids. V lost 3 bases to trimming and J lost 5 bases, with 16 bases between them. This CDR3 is CASSIIPGQRTEAFF. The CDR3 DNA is TGTGCCAGTAGTATCATCCCGGGACAAAGGACTGAAGCTTTCTTT.

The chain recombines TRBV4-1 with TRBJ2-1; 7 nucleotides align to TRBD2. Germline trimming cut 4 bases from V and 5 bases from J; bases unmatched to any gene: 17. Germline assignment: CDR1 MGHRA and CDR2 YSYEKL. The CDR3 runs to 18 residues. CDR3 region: CASSLRSAAGVGDNEQFF. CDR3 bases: TGCGCCAGCAGCCTCCGGAGTGCGGCGGGAGTGGGCGACAATGAGCAGTTCTTC.

DNA for the CDR3: TGTGCCAGCAGTCCGATGACTAGCGGGAGGGCAAATGAGCAGTTCTTC. Encoded protein: CASSPMTSGRANEQFF. V is TRBV2 and J is TRBJ2-1, with 14 bases matching TRBD2. This CDR3 is 16 amino acids long. CDR1 SNHLY and CDR2 FYNNEI come from the germline V gene. V lost 5 bases to trimming and J lost 7 bases; unmatched junction nucleotides: 7. Variable domain in full (rest from reference TRBV2 and TRBJ2-1): EPEVTQTPSHQVTQMGQEVILRCVPISNHLYFYWYRQILGQKVEFLVSFYNNEISEKSEIFDDQFSVERPDGSNFTLKIRSTKLEDSAMYFCASSPMTSGRANEQFFGPGTRLTVL.

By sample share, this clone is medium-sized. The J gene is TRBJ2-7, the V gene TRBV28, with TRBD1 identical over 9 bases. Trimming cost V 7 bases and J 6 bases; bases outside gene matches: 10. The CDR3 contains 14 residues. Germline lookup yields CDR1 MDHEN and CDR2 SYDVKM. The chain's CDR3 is CASNLRDREAEQYF. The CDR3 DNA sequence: TGTGCCAGCAATCTCCGGGACAGGGAGGCCGAGCAGTACTTC.

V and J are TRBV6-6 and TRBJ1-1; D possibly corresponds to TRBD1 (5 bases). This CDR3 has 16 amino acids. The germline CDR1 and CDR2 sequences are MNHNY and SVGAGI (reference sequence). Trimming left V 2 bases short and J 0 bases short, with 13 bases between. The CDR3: CASSYPDPQVNTEAFF. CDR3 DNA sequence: TGTGCCAGCAGTTACCCCGACCCACAGGTGAACACTGAAGCTTTCTTT.

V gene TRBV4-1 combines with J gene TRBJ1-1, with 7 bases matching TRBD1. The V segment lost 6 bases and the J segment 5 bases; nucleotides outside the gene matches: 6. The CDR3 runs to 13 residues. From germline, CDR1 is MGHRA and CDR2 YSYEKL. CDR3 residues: CASSLRGSTEAFF. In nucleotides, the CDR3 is TGCGCCAGCAGTCTCAGGGGGTCAACTGAAGCTTTCTTT.

In DNA, the CDR3 is TGTGCCAGCTCACCAGTTACAGCGGGGGTCTACGAGCAGTACTTC. Translation gives CASSPVTAGVYEQYF. The gene calls are TRBV18 and TRBJ2-7; 8 bases are a match to TRBD2. In germline, CDR1 is KGHSH, CDR2 LQKENI. The CDR3 is 15 amino acids. Trimming took 2 bases from V and 3 from J; bases not matched to a gene: 6.

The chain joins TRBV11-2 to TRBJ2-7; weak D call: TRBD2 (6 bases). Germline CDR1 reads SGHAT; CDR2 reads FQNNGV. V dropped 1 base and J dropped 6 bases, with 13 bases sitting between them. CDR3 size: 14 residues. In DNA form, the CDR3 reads TGTGCCAGCAGCTTAGCGGGAGTACCCGGCGAGCAGTACTTC. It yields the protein CASSLAGVPGEQYF.

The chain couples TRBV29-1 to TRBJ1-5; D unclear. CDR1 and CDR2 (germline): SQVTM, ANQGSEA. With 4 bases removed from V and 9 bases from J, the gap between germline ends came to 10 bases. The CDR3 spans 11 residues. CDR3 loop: CSVGVSRPQHF. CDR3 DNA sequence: TGCAGCGTTGGTGTCAGTCGGCCCCAGCATTTT.

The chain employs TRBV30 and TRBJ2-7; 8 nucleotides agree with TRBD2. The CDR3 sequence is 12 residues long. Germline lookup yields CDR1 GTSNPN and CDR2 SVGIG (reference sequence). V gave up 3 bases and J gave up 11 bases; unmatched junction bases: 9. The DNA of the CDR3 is TGTGCCTGGAGAGGGGGAGCGGGACTAGAGTACTTC. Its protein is CAWRGGAGLEYF.

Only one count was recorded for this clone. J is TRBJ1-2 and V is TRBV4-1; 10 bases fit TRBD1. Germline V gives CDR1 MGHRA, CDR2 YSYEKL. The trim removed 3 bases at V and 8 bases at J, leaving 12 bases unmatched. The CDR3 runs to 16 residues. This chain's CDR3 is CASSHTARDRGNGYTF. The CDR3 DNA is TGCGCCAGCAGCCACACGGCCCGGGACAGGGGCAACGGCTACACCTTC.

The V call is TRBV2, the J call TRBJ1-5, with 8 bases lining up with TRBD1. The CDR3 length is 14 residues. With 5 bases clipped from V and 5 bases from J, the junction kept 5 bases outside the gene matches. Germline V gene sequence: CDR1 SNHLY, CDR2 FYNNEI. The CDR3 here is CASSSRGRDQPQHF. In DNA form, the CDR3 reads TGTGCCAGCAGTTCCAGGGGGCGCGATCAGCCCCAGCATTTT. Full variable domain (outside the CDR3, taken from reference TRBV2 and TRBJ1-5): EPEVTQTPSHQVTQMGQEVILRCVPISNHLYFYWYRQILGQKVEFLVSFYNNEISEKSEIFDDQFSVERPDGSNFTLKIRSTKLEDSAMYFCASSSRGRDQPQHFGDGTRLSIL.

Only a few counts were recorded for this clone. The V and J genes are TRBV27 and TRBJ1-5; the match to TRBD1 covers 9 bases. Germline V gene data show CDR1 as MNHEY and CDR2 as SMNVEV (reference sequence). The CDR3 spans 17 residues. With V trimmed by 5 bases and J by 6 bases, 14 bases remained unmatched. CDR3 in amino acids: CASSPFGTGRLRQPQHF. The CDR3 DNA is TGTGCCAGCAGTCCGTTCGGGACAGGGAGGCTCCGTCAGCCCCAGCATTTT.

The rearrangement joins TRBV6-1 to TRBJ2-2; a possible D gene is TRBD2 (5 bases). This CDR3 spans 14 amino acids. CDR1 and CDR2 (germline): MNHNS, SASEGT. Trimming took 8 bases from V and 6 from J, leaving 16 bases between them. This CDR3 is CASRTEVAAGELFF. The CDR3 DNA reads TGTGCCAGCCGTACGGAGGTAGCAGCCGGGGAGCTGTTTTTT.

CDR3 nucleotides: TGTGCCAGCAGCTTCTCCGTGACTAGCGGGACGAACACCGGGGAGCTGTTTTTT. Translating it yields CASSFSVTSGTNTGELFF. The chain employs TRBV5-5 and TRBJ2-2; 11 nucleotides align to TRBD2. J lost 0 bases, V lost 2 bases, and 6 bases had no gene match. This CDR3 spans 18 amino acids. The germline V gene has CDR1 SGHKS and CDR2 YYEKEE (reference sequence).

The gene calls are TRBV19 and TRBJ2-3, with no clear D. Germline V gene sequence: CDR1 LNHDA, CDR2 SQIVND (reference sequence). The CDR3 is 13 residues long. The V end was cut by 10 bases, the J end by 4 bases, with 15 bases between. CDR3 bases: TGTGCCACTAACCCGGGTATGCCAGATACGCAGTATTTT. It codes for CATNPGMPDTQYF.

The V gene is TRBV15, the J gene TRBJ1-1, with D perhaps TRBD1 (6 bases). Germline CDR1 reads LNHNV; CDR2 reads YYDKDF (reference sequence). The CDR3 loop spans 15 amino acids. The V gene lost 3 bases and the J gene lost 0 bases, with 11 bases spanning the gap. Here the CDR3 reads CATSSADRLNTEAFF. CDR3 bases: TGTGCCACCAGCAGCGCGGACAGATTGAACACTGAAGCTTTCTTT.

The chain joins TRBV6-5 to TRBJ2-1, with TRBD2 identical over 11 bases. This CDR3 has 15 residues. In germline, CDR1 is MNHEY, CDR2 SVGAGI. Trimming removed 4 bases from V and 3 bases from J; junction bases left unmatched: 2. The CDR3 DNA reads TGTGCCAGCAGTTCCGGGACTAGCGGCTACAATGAGCAGTTCTTC. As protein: CASSSGTSGYNEQFF.

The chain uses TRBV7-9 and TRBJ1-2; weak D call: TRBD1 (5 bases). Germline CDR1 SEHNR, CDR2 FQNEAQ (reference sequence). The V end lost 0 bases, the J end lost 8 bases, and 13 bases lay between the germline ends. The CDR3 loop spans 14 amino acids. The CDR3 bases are TGTGCCAGCAGCTTAGCCTCGAGACAGTCGGGCTACACCTTC. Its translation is CASSLASRQSGYTF.

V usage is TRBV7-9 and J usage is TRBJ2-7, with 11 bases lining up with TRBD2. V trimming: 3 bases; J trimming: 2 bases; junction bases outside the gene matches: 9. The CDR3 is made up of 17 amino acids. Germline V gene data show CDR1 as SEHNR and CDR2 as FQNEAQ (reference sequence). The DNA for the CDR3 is TGTGCCAGCAGCTTGGGATTCGGGACTAGCGGTACCTACGAGCAGTACTTC. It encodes CASSLGFGTSGTYEQYF.

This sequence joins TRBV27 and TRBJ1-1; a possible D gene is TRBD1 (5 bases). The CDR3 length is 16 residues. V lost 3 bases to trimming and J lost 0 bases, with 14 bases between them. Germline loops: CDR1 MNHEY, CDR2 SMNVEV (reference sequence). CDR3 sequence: CASSLAGSFVNTEAFF. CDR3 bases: TGTGCCAGCAGTTTGGCAGGGTCGTTTGTGAACACTGAAGCTTTCTTT.